Sequencing of this T cell receptor (beta chain) was carried out in a study of vaccination effects on CD4 cells after COVID-19. A single count supports this clone. The antigen remains undetermined. Antigen-specific CD4+ T cells expanded by the ViraFEST assay with viral peptide pools were then sequenced. Cells that had been cultured for 10 days were the source of isolated CD4+ T cells. Infection with SARS-CoV-2 occurred in the person between March and December 2020, and PCR confirmed it. Study conclusions and caveats: No early post-infection timepoints were available in the study, which also included few convalescent patients.

Germline V gene data show CDR1 as LGHNA and CDR2 as YSLEER. This CDR3 is built from 17 residues. V lost 2 bases and J lost 3; bases outside the gene matches: 11. The protocol was immunoSEQ multiplex PCR, while the TCRdb copy is restricted to in-frame clones and leaves out a portion. The sample has about 45,000 clones, under 80% seen once. The chain employs TRBV4-3 and TRBJ2-3; 7 bases line up with TRBD1. Here the sequenced sample was CD4+ T cells from PBMCs cultured with a peptide pool, taken before COVID-19 vaccination. The TCR sequence derives from a human donor who had a prior SARS-CoV-2 infection. The CDR3 sequence is CASSQYQGVLRTDTQYF. CDR3 coding DNA: TGCGCCAGCAGCCAATACCAGGGGGTTTTAAGAACAGATACGCAGTATTTT.